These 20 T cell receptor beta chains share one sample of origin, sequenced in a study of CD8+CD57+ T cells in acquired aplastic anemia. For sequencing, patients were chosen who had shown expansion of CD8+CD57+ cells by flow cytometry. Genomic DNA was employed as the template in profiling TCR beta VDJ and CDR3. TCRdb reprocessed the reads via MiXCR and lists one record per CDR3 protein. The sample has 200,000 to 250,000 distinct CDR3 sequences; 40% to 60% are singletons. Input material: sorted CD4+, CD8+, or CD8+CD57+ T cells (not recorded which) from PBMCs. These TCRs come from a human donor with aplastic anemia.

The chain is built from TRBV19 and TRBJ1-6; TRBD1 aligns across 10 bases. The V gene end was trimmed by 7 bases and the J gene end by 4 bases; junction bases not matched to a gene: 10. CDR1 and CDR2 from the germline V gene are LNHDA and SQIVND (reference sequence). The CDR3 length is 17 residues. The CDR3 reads CASIGRRTGGYNSPLHF. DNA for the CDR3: TGTGCCAGTATCGGGAGGAGGACAGGGGGATATAATTCACCCCTCCACTTT.

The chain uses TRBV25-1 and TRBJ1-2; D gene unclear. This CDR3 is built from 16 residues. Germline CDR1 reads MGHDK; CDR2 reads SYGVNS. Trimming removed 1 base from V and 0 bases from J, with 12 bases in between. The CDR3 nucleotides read TGTGCCAGCAGTGAATGGGCGGGAGGTACTAACTATGGCTACACCTTC. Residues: CASSEWAGGTNYGYTF.

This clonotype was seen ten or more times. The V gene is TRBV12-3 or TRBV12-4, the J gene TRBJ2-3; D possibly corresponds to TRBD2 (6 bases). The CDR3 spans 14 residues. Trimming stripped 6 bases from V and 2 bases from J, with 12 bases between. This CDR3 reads CASRLAAFTDTQYF. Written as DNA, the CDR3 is TGTGCCAGCAGACTAGCAGCCTTCACAGATACGCAGTATTTT.

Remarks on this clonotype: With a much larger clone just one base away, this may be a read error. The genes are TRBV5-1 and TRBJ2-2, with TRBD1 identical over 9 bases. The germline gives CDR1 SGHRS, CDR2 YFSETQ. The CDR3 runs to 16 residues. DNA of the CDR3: TGCGCCAGCAGCTTGGAAGTACAGGGGGCCGGCGGGGAGCTGGTTTTT. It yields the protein CASSLEVQGAGGELVF.

CDR3 bases: TGTGCCAGCAGCTTAACTTCTCCCGGGGAGCTGTTTTTT. It encodes CASSLTSPGELFF. The V gene is TRBV7-3, the J gene TRBJ2-2; D is unclear. Trimming removed 0 bases at V and 6 bases at J, with 5 bases between. This CDR3 comprises 13 residues. Per germline, CDR1 SGHTA and CDR2 FQGTGA.

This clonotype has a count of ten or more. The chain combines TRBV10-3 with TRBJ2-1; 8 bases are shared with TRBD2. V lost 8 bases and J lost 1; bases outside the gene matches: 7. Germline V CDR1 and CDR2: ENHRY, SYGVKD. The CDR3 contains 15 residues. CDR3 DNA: TGTGCCATCTTGCGGAGCGGGGGTTCCTACAATGAGCAGTTCTTC. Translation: CAILRSGGSYNEQFF.

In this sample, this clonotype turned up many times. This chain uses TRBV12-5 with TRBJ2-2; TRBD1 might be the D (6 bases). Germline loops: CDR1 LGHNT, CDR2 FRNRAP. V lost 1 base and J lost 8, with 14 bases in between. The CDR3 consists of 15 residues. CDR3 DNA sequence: TGTGCTAGTGGTTTGGGTGACAGGTACCGAGGGGAGCTGTTTTTT. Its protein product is CASGLGDRYRGELFF.

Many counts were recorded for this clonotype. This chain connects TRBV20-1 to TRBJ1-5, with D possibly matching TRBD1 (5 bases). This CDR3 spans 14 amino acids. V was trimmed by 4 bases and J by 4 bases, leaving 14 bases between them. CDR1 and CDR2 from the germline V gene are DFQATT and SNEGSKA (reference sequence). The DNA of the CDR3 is TGCAGTGCTACGGCAGGGTCGGGGAATCAGCCCCAGCATTTT. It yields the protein CSATAGSGNQPQHF.

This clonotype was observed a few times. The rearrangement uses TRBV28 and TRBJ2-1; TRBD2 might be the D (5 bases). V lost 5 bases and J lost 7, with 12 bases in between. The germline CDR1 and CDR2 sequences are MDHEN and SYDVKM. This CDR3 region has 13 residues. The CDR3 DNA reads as TGTGCCAGCAGTCCGGCCGGGGTGAATGAGCAGTTCTTC. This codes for CASSPAGVNEQFF.

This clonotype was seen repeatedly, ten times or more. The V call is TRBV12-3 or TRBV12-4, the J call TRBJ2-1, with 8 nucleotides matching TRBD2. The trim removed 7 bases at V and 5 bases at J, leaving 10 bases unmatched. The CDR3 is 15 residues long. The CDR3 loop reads CASMPGGAAHNEQFF. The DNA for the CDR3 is TGTGCCAGCATGCCGGGGGGGGCCGCCCACAATGAGCAGTTCTTC.

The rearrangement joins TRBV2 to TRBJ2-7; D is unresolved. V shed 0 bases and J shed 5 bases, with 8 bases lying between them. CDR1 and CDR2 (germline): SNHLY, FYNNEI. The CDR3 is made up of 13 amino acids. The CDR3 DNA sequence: TGTGCCAGCAGTGAAGCGATAGTCCACGAGCAGTACTTC. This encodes CASSEAIVHEQYF.

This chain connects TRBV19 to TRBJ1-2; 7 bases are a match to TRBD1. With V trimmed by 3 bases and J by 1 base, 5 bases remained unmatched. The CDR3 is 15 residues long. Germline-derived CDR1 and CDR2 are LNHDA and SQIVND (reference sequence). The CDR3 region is CASSIVGQLNYGYTF. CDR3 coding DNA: TGTGCCAGTAGTATTGTGGGACAGCTTAACTATGGCTACACCTTC.

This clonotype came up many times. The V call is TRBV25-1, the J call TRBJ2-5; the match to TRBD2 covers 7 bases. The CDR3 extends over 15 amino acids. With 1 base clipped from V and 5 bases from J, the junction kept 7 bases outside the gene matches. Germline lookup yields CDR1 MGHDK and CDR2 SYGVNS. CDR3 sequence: CASSEFRAGWETQYF. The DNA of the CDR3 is TGTGCCAGCAGTGAATTTCGAGCGGGGTGGGAGACCCAGTACTTC.

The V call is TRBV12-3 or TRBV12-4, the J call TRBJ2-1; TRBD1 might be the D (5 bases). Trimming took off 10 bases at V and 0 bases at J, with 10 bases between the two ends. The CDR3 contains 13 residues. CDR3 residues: CATHRSSYNEQFF. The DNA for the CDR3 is TGTGCCACCCACAGGAGCTCCTACAATGAGCAGTTCTTC.

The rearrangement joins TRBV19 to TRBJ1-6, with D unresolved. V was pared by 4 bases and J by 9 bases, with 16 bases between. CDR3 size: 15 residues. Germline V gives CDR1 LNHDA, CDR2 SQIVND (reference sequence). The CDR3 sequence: CASSTGGITGSPLHF. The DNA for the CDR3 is TGTGCCAGTAGTACCGGCGGGATAACGGGTTCACCCCTCCACTTT.

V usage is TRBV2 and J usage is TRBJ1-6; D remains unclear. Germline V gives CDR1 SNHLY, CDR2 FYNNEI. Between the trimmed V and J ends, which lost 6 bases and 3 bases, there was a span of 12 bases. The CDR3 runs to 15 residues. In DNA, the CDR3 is TGTGCCAGCAGGCAAGACTTTTACTATAATTCACCCCTCCACTTT. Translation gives CASRQDFYYNSPLHF. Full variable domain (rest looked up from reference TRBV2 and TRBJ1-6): EPEVTQTPSHQVTQMGQEVILRCVPISNHLYFYWYRQILGQKVEFLVSFYNNEISEKSEIFDDQFSVERPDGSNFTLKIRSTKLEDSAMYFCASRQDFYYNSPLHFGNGTRLTVT.

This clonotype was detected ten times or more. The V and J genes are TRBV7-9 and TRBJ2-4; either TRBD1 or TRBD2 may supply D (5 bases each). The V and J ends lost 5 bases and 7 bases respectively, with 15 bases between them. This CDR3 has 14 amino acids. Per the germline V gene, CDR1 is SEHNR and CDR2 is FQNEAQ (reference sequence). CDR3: CASSPRDHWNIQYF. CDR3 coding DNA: TGTGCCAGCAGCCCTAGGGACCATTGGAACATTCAGTACTTC. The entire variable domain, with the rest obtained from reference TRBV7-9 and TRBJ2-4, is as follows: DTGVSQNPRHKITKRGQNVTFRCDPISEHNRLYWYRQTLGQGPEFLTYFQNEAQLEKSRLLSDRFSAERPKGSFSTLEIQRTEQGDSAMYLCASSPRDHWNIQYFGAGTRLSVL.

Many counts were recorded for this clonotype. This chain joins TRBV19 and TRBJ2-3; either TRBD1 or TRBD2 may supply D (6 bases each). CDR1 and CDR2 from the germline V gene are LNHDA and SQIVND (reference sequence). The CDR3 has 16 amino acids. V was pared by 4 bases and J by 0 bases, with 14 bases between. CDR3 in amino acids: CASSRGQGTSTDTQYF. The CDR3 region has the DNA TGTGCCAGTAGTAGAGGCCAGGGGACTAGCACAGATACGCAGTATTTT.

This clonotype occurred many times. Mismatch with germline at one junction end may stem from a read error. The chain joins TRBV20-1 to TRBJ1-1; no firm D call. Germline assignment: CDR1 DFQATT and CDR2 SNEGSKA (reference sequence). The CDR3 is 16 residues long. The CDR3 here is CSARDPKRGMNAEAFF. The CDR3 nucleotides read TGCAGTGCTAGAGATCCGAAGAGAGGCATGAACGCTGAAGCTTTCTTT.

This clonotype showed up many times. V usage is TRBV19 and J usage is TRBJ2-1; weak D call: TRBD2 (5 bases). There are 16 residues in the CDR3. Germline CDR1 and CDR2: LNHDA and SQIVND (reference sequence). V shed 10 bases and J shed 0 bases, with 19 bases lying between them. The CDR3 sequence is CATRRLDSLSYNEQFF. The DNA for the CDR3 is TGTGCCACCCGGAGGCTAGATTCGCTCTCCTACAATGAGCAGTTCTTC.